This T cell receptor beta chain was retrieved from a study of shared clonotypes between healthy human individuals. Trimming removed 3 bases from V and 4 bases from J, with 17 bases in between. CDR1 SGDLS and CDR2 YYNGEE come from the germline V gene. The CDR3 loop spans 16 amino acids. Terminally differentiated effector memory CD45RA+ cells were excluded by CCR7 positive selection of CD45RO-negative cells. The protocol was immunoSEQ multiplex PCR, while the TCRdb copy is restricted to in-frame clones and leaves out a portion. The table shows roughly 1,800,000 clones, with about 95% occurring only once.

The chain employs TRBV9 and TRBJ2-1, with D unresolved. This sequence originates from a man between 18 and 29 years old in good health. What was sequenced was naive CD8+ T cells sorted from blood. The CDR3 coding sequence is TGTGCCAGCAGCGCGGACCTCGTAAGGTCTTACAATGAGCAGTTCTTC. This sequence encodes CASSADLVRSYNEQFF.